This T cell receptor (beta chain) was profiled in a study of cytomegalovirus exposure and HLA in healthy donors. Across the study: A later analysis reported the roughly 130 validation repertoires used the same platform as the roughly 700 first-cohort repertoires.

On this clone itself: Antigen specificity is unknown.

Per germline, CDR1 KGHSH and CDR2 LQKENI. The V gene end was trimmed by 3 bases and the J gene end by 1 base; junction bases not matched to a gene: 7. The CDR3 sequence is 16 residues long. Study findings and constraints: Cytomegalovirus association was listed for about 180 TCR beta chains. The classifier reportedly diagnosed cytomegalovirus status with high sensitivity and specificity.

The repertoire was sequenced with immunoSEQ multiplex PCR; TCRdb's copy has only in-frame clones and lacks some. The top ten hold 9% to 12% of the sample, which has approximately 160,000 clones, over 85% seen once. The clonotype comes from a woman younger than 35 in good health and CMV-seropositive. V is TRBV18 and J is TRBJ2-5; 8 bases agree with TRBD2. The material sequenced was PBMCs. This CDR3 is CASSPVILAGQETQYF. The CDR3 nucleotides read TGTGCCAGCTCACCTGTAATCCTAGCGGGCCAAGAGACCCAGTACTTC. Complete variable domain (other parts from reference TRBV18 and TRBJ2-5): NAGVMQNPRHLVRRRGQEARLRCSPMKGHSHVYWYRQLPEEGLKFMVYLQKENIIDESGMPKERFSAEFPKEGPSILRIQQVVRGDSAAYFCASSPVILAGQETQYFGPGTRLLVL.